This T cell receptor (beta chain) was found in a study of cytomegalovirus exposure and HLA in healthy donors. A multiplex PCR was run with 60 Vbeta primers and 13 Jbeta primers. Here immunoSEQ multiplex PCR was the method, and the copy in TCRdb shows in-frame clones only, minus some. This repertoire includes tens of thousands of clones. The study, taken as a whole, reports: Usually a TCR sequence was rare, but some public TCRs were found in many donors. Three CMV-associated chains proved CMV antigen-specific in vitro. Cytomegalovirus-associated status was assigned to 150 or so TCR beta chains.

With respect to this clone: As yet, its antigen is unknown.

The germline gives CDR1 MNHEY, CDR2 SVGAGI. The CDR3 has 13 amino acids. V gave up 8 bases and J gave up 4 bases, with 14 bases separating them. The sequenced sample was PBMCs. V is TRBV6-5 and J is TRBJ1-2; D is undetermined. The sequence was collected from a woman between 40 and 50 years old in good health and CMV-seronegative. CDR3: CASRGITTYGYTF. CDR3 in DNA: TGTGCCAGCCGCGGTATTACCACCTATGGCTACACCTTC.